What follows is one T cell receptor (beta chain) and its context. From blood CD8+ and CD4+ T cells, TCR beta sequences were generated. This entry belongs to a study of CD8 T cells in Susac syndrome. The germline gives CDR1 SQVTM, CDR2 ANQGSEA. This CDR3 has 10 amino acids. V shed 5 bases and J shed 7 bases, with 9 bases lying between them. Roughly 0.45 to 1 ug RNA was reverse transcribed with random hexamers. TCRdb re-called the immunoSEQ multiplex PCR reads through MiXCR, storing one row per CDR3 protein. The sample has about 150,000 distinct CDR3 sequences, 95% seen once. The origin of this receptor is a human donor with Susac syndrome. The chain uses TRBV29-1 and TRBJ2-7, with unresolved D. Sequencing was carried out using CD4+ T cells from PBMCs. The CDR3: CSVMTVEQYF. CDR3 sequence (DNA): TGCAGCGTTATGACGGTTGAGCAGTACTTC.